This entry lists 20 T cell receptor beta chains sequenced from one sample in a study of blood T cells in healthy people across ages. Combining a sample-barcoded 5' primer with a J-beta primer mix, a second PCR ran for about 6 to 12 cycles. TCRdb independently ran MiXCR on the 5' RACE reads; one entry per CDR3 protein. The sample holds around 2 million distinct CDR3 sequences, around 40% seen once. The sequenced sample consisted of blood. Receptors originate from a human donor in good health.

The chain carries TRBV5-1 and TRBJ1-2; D is possibly TRBD1 (5 bases). V was shortened by 4 bases and J by 8 bases, with 30 bases between the two germline ends. Germline values: CDR1 SGHRS, CDR2 YFSETQ. This CDR3 region has 18 residues. As DNA, the CDR3 is TGCGCCAGCAGCGGCTTGGACGGGCGGGGACGCTACCTGGGGGGCTACACCTTC. Residues: CASSGLDGRGRYLGGYTF.

A note on this clonotype: The germline gene is not matched at one end of the junction; a read error may be the cause. J is TRBJ2-7 and V is TRBV7-2, with D hard to call. CDR3 length: 14 residues. The V gene's germline CDR1 is SGHTA and CDR2 FQGNSA. CDR3 amino acids: CASGLRRNSYEQYF. Here the CDR3 DNA reads TGTGCCAGCGGCTTACGGCGTAACTCCTACGAGCAGTACTTC.

The genes are TRBV9 and TRBJ2-3; unclear D gene. In germline, CDR1 is SGDLS, CDR2 YYNGEE. The germline V and J ends were trimmed by 3 bases and 2 bases, with 13 bases remaining between them. This CDR3 is 15 amino acids long. CDR3 bases: TGTGCCAGCAGCGCCTCACCCTACGACACAGATACGCAGTATTTT. Its translation: CASSASPYDTDTQYF.

This clonotype appeared a few times. The CDR3 sequence is CASSQGLSRYEQYF. In DNA, the CDR3 is TGTGCCAGCAGCCAAGGGTTAAGTAGATACGAGCAGTACTTC. J is TRBJ2-7 and V is TRBV4-2; D unresolved. Trimming shortened V by 1 base and J by 4 bases, and 11 bases separated the two germline ends. CDR1 LGHNA and CDR2 YNFKEQ come from the germline V gene. CDR3 length equals 14 residues.

The rearrangement uses TRBV5-5 and TRBJ2-5, with D possibly matching TRBD1 (6 bases). The V gene lost 5 bases and the J gene lost 5 bases, with 19 bases spanning the gap. The CDR3 is 15 residues long. CDR1 is SGHKS, CDR2 YYEKEE, per germline (reference sequence). CDR3 loop: CASRLLTGIDETQYF. DNA for the CDR3: TGTGCCAGCAGGCTCCTCACAGGGATCGACGAGACCCAGTACTTC. Together with reference TRBV5-5 and TRBJ2-5, the CDR3 gives the full variable domain: DAGVTQSPTHLIKTRGQQVTLRCSPISGHKSVSWYQQVLGQGPQFIFQYYEKEERGRGNFPDRFSARQFPNYSSELNVNALLLGDSALYLCASRLLTGIDETQYFGPGTRLLVL.

The CDR3 DNA reads TGCGCCAGCAGCCCCCGGGCGGAGAACTATGGCTACACCTTC. Translated: CASSPRAENYGYTF. V and J are TRBV5-1 and TRBJ1-2, with D unresolved. Germline CDR1 reads SGHRS; CDR2 reads YFSETQ. Trimming took off 4 bases at V and 2 bases at J, with 12 bases between the two ends. There are 14 residues in the CDR3.

As concerns this clonotype: One junction end disagrees with the germline gene, perhaps due to a read error. The chain uses TRBV11-2 and TRBJ2-7; D call uncertain. Germline CDR1 and CDR2: SGHAT and FQNNGV. This CDR3 has 12 residues. The CDR3 protein is CVSSYPTDEQYF. The CDR3 nucleotides read TGTGTCAGCAGCTACCCTACTGACGAGCAGTACTTC.

V and J are TRBV4-2 and TRBJ1-6; the match to TRBD1 covers 9 bases. The V segment lost 0 bases and the J segment 8 bases; nucleotides outside the gene matches: 5. Germline V CDR1 and CDR2: LGHNA, YNFKEQ. The CDR3 has 16 residues. The CDR3 loop is CASSQDVRTGDSPLHF. DNA of the CDR3: TGTGCCAGCAGCCAAGATGTGAGGACAGGGGATTCACCCCTCCACTTT.

V is TRBV2 and J is TRBJ1-2; 7 positions agree with TRBD1. The CDR3 consists of 14 residues. Per germline, CDR1 SNHLY and CDR2 FYNNEI. V shed 3 bases and J 6 bases; nucleotides not matched to a gene: 7. The CDR3 region is CASSEGYRGDGYTF. The CDR3 DNA reads as TGTGCCAGCAGTGAGGGTTACAGGGGTGATGGCTACACCTTC.

This clonotype was observed a few times. The chain recombines TRBV5-1 with TRBJ2-7; no definite D call. This CDR3 is built from 14 residues. Trimming cost V 0 bases and J 6 bases, with 13 bases left between them. Germline CDR1 is SGHRS and CDR2 is YFSETQ. CDR3: CASSLGAVSSEQYF. CDR3 nucleotides: TGCGCCAGCAGCTTGGGGGCGGTCTCCAGCGAGCAGTACTTC.

V gene TRBV12-3 or TRBV12-4 combines with J gene TRBJ2-3, with a weak D call TRBD2 (6 bases). This CDR3 region has 15 residues. Trimming pared 5 bases from V and 4 bases from J, leaving 16 bases between. The CDR3 DNA sequence: TGTGCCAGCAGTAGCAGAAGAGCGGGCGCAGATACGCAGTATTTT. Amino acids: CASSSRRAGADTQYF.

The J gene is TRBJ1-2, the V gene TRBV6-2 or TRBV6-3; the match to TRBD1 covers 7 bases. From germline, CDR1 is MNHEY and CDR2 SVGEGT. The CDR3 is 14 amino acids. Trimming at V came to 6 bases and at J to 5 bases, leaving 9 bases not matched to a gene. The CDR3 sequence: CASSRQGVEYGYTF. In DNA form, the CDR3 reads TGTGCCAGCAGCCGACAGGGTGTGGAATATGGCTACACCTTC.

This clonotype was observed a few times. CDR3: CATFLQGQGVLAGYTF. CDR3 nucleotides: TGTGCCACCTTCCTCCAAGGACAGGGGGTTTTGGCTGGCTACACCTTC. The genes are TRBV28 and TRBJ1-2; 10 nucleotides match TRBD1. CDR1 is MDHEN, CDR2 SYDVKM, per germline. V shed 10 bases and J 7 bases; nucleotides not matched to a gene: 18. This CDR3 is built from 16 residues.

Only a few counts were recorded for this clonotype. The V call is TRBV20-1, the J call TRBJ2-1; TRBD2 agrees at 9 bases. J gave up 9 bases and V 4 bases, and 7 bases lay outside the gene matches. Germline loops: CDR1 DFQATT, CDR2 SNEGSKA (reference sequence). The CDR3 is 13 residues long. The DNA of the CDR3 is TGCAGTGCTAATAGCGGGGGATCCGGTGAGCAGTTCTTC. Protein: CSANSGGSGEQFF.

This clonotype came up many times. This rearrangement joins TRBV10-3 to TRBJ2-6, with D unclear. The germline V and J ends were trimmed by 8 bases and 0 bases, with 11 bases remaining between them. CDR1 and CDR2 from the germline V gene are ENHRY and SYGVKD. CDR3 length: 15 amino acids. CDR3 DNA sequence: TGTGCCATCCTAGAGGTTAACTCTGGGGCCAACGTCCTGACTTTC. Translating it yields CAILEVNSGANVLTF.

Only a few counts were recorded for this clonotype. V and J are TRBV15 and TRBJ2-5; no clear D gene. Trimming removed 1 base at V and 5 bases at J, with 8 bases between. Germline-derived CDR1 and CDR2 are LNHNV and YYDKDF (reference sequence). This CDR3 has 13 residues. CDR3: CATSRAQTETQYF. The CDR3 region has the DNA TGTGCCACCAGCAGAGCCCAGACGGAGACCCAGTACTTC.

The table lists this clonotype with a few counts. V is TRBV5-1 and J is TRBJ2-5; TRBD2 is a possible D gene (5 bases). The CDR3 runs 15 residues. Germline CDR1 is SGHRS and CDR2 is YFSETQ. Trimming shortened V by 5 bases and J by 1 base, and 15 bases separated the two germline ends. The CDR3 region is CASRRAGGSQETQYF. Here the CDR3 DNA reads TGCGCCAGCAGGAGGGCCGGCGGGTCCCAAGAGACCCAGTACTTC.

As concerns this clonotype: Here the CDR3 omits its conserved ending phenylalanine or tryptophan, so a read error is the likely source. V and J are TRBV27 and TRBJ1-2, with 7 nucleotides matching TRBD1. Germline loops: CDR1 MNHEY, CDR2 SMNVEV (reference sequence). The CDR3 totals 18 residues. The V gene end was trimmed by 2 bases and the J gene end by 4 bases; junction bases not matched to a gene: 16. In DNA form, the CDR3 reads TGTGCCAGCAGTTTAAGAGTTATGGGGGGACAGATCGGCTATGGCTACACCCTC. It yields the protein CASSLRVMGGQIGYGYTL.

This clonotype was counted only a few times. The chain carries TRBV7-9 and TRBJ2-4; 8 bases are shared with TRBD2. There are 18 residues in the CDR3. Germline V gene sequence: CDR1 SEHNR, CDR2 FQNEAQ (reference sequence). J lost 13 bases, V lost 5 bases, and 25 bases had no gene match. The CDR3 protein is CASSITAGGQSSYNEQYF. The CDR3 DNA reads as TGTGCCAGCAGCATAACGGCGGGGGGCCAGAGCTCCTACAATGAGCAGTACTTC. The full variable domain, rest sourced from reference TRBV7-9 and TRBJ2-4, is DTGVSQNPRHKITKRGQNVTFRCDPISEHNRLYWYRQTLGQGPEFLTYFQNEAQLEKSRLLSDRFSAERPKGSFSTLEIQRTEQGDSAMYLCASSITAGGQSSYNEQYFGAGTRLSVL.

V is TRBV25-1 and J is TRBJ2-5; D may be TRBD1 or TRBD2 (5 bases each). This CDR3 contains 16 residues. V was cut by 3 bases and J by 5 bases, with 19 bases left in between. Germline V lookup: CDR1 MGHDK, CDR2 SYGVNS. The CDR3 reads CASSDVTLGRGETQYF. CDR3 DNA: TGTGCCAGCAGTGACGTCACACTGGGGCGAGGGGAGACCCAGTACTTC.